This T cell receptor beta chain was profiled in a study of cytomegalovirus exposure and HLA in healthy donors. Study details: Across some 400 genotyped donors, 81% landed in the Caucasian-associated ancestry cluster. General study results and limits: The HLA-A and HLA-B alleles of most subjects were reportedly predicted accurately from TCR beta sequences.

The PCR contained 60 Vbeta and 13 Jbeta primers. Some clones are missing from TCRdb's copy, which holds only in-frame ones; the method was immunoSEQ multiplex PCR. Seen here are fewer than 120,000 clones, more than 70% observed once, and the top ten hold 2.5% to 3%. The germline V and J ends were trimmed by 10 bases and 7 bases, with 27 bases remaining between them. Germline CDR1 PRHDT, CDR2 FYEKMQ (reference sequence). The CDR3 extends over 16 amino acids. Concerning this clone: Antigen specificity is unknown.

The rearrangement links TRBV13 to TRBJ2-3; the D gene is possibly TRBD1 (6 bases). The receptor comes from a woman aged 60-70 years in good health and CMV-seropositive. Input material: PBMCs. CDR3 sequence reads: CATTQQGTEDTNTQYF. The CDR3 DNA is TGTGCCACAACTCAACAGGGAACGGAGGATACGAATACGCAGTATTTT.